These 21 T cell receptor beta chains share one sample of origin, sequenced in a study of CD8+ T cells in alopecia areata. After isolation, RNA underwent reverse transcription to generate cDNA as the sequencing template. Repertoires were generated with immunoSEQ multiplex PCR, while TCRdb's copy carries only in-frame clones and drops some. The data contain 170,000 or so clones, roughly 50% of them singletons. Documented treatment: oral pan-JAK inhibitor, 5-10 mg twice daily. Sequencing was performed on CD8+ T cells sorted from blood, taken at week 24, from a patient treated with tofacitinib. The receptor set was obtained from a human donor with alopecia areata.

This chain connects TRBV7-8 to TRBJ2-6; D unclear. CDR1 and CDR2 (germline): SGHVS, FQNEAQ. There are 17 residues in the CDR3. V was shortened by 1 base and J by 0 bases, with 10 bases between the two germline ends. The CDR3 is CASSLERAYSGANVLTF. DNA for the CDR3: TGTGCCAGCAGCTTAGAAAGGGCATACTCTGGGGCCAACGTCCTGACTTTC.

This clone was counted a single time. J is TRBJ1-1 and V is TRBV2; unclear D gene. Trimming took off 3 bases at V and 4 bases at J, with 6 bases between the two ends. This CDR3 comprises 12 residues. From germline, CDR1 is SNHLY and CDR2 FYNNEI. CDR3: CASSEVGTEAFF. Here the CDR3 DNA reads TGTGCCAGCAGTGAGGTAGGCACTGAAGCTTTCTTT.

The chain links TRBV4-1 to TRBJ2-1, with 11 bases lining up with TRBD2. CDR3 length equals 15 residues. V trimming: 1 base; J trimming: 4 bases; junction bases outside the gene matches: 0. CDR1 and CDR2 from the germline V gene are MGHRA and YSYEKL. CDR3 DNA: TGCGCCAGCAGCCAAGGACTAGCGGGGTACAATGAGCAGTTCTTC. Translating gives CASSQGLAGYNEQFF.

V and J are TRBV19 and TRBJ1-2, with D possibly TRBD1 on 5 matching bases. The CDR3 is made up of 13 amino acids. CDR1 is LNHDA, CDR2 SQIVND, per germline (reference sequence). The germline V and J ends were trimmed by 9 bases and 4 bases, with 15 bases remaining between them. The CDR3 is CASSNGGFYGYTF. DNA of the CDR3: TGTGCCAGCTCCAACGGGGGTTTCTATGGCTACACCTTC.

The chain carries TRBV6-5 and TRBJ1-5; D is unclear. The CDR3 sequence is 13 residues long. Germline-derived CDR1 and CDR2 are MNHEY and SVGAGI. Trimming shortened V by 2 bases and J by 4 bases, and 6 bases separated the two germline ends. CDR3 loop: CASSYDGNQPQHF. In DNA form, the CDR3 reads TGTGCCAGCAGTTACGATGGGAATCAGCCCCAGCATTTT.

The sample holds a few counts of this clone. The chain employs TRBV7-2 and TRBJ1-4; the D gene is possibly TRBD1 (5 bases). Trimming shortened V by 2 bases and J by 4 bases, and 14 bases separated the two germline ends. From germline, CDR1 is SGHTA and CDR2 FQGNSA. This CDR3 region has 16 residues. This CDR3 is CASSLRGKTVNEKLFF. The CDR3 DNA reads as TGTGCCAGCAGCTTACGGGGGAAGACAGTTAATGAAAAACTGTTTTTT.

The chain is built from TRBV29-1 and TRBJ2-7; D might be TRBD1 or TRBD2, each matching 5 bases. Germline CDR1 SQVTM, CDR2 ANQGSEA. This CDR3 has 14 residues. Trimming shortened V by 3 bases and J by 0 bases, and 12 bases separated the two germline ends. The CDR3 loop is CSVDTGDLSYEQYF. The CDR3 nucleotides read TGCAGCGTTGACACCGGGGACCTCTCCTACGAGCAGTACTTC.

The V gene is TRBV27, the J gene TRBJ2-2; 13 bases are a match to TRBD2. The CDR3 is 18 amino acids. The germline gives CDR1 MNHEY, CDR2 SMNVEV (reference sequence). The J segment lost 0 bases and the V segment lost 7 bases, leaving 8 bases of the junction unmatched. The CDR3 spells CASTPVTSGGPNTGELFF. CDR3 coding DNA: TGTGCCAGCACCCCAGTGACTAGCGGGGGGCCGAACACCGGGGAGCTGTTTTTT.

V and J are TRBV6-5 and TRBJ2-3; D is possibly TRBD2 (5 bases). Germline V gene lookup returns CDR1 MNHEY and CDR2 SVGAGI. Trimming pared 9 bases from V and 1 base from J, leaving 14 bases between. This CDR3 region has 14 residues. The CDR3 bases are TGTGCCAGGGCAACGGGGATACGCACAGATACGCAGTATTTT. The encoded protein is CARATGIRTDTQYF.

This clone showed up just a few times. This sample includes further DNA sequences coding for the same CDR3. The rearrangement joins TRBV29-1 to TRBJ2-7; TRBD2 might be the D (6 bases). The CDR3 has 13 amino acids. The V end lost 7 bases, the J end lost 0 bases, and 13 bases lay between the germline ends. Germline loops: CDR1 SQVTM, CDR2 ANQGSEA. CDR3 loop: CSALGGPSYEQYF. The CDR3 bases are TGCAGCGCCCTCGGGGGACCCTCCTACGAGCAGTACTTC.

This rearrangement joins TRBV4-1 to TRBJ2-1; a possible D gene is TRBD2 (5 bases). This CDR3 contains 17 residues. V lost 3 bases to trimming and J lost 8 bases, with 23 bases between them. CDR1 and CDR2 (germline): MGHRA, YSYEKL. The CDR3 region has the DNA TGCGCCAGCAGCCACAACCTACTAGTATACCTTCATTATGAGCAGTTCTTC. Residues: CASSHNLLVYLHYEQFF.

The chain carries TRBV5-6 and TRBJ2-7, with D possibly called TRBD1 or TRBD2 (5 bases each). V lost 4 bases, J lost 5 bases, and 10 bases lay in between. Germline CDR1 is SGHDT and CDR2 is YYEEEE. This CDR3 region has 12 residues. CDR3 DNA sequence: TGTGCCAGCAGCGTAGGGGACCACGAGCAGTACTTC. Protein product: CASSVGDHEQYF.

This clone appeared a single time. The chain carries TRBV30 and TRBJ1-1; D unresolved. Trimming removed 2 bases at V and 8 bases at J, with 15 bases between. The CDR3 length is 13 residues. Germline lookup yields CDR1 GTSNPN and CDR2 SVGIG (reference sequence). The CDR3 is CAWSTGIGSEAFF. The DNA of the CDR3 is TGTGCCTGGAGTACGGGGATCGGGAGCGAAGCTTTCTTT.

The chain combines TRBV5-1 with TRBJ2-1; TRBD2 might be the D (5 bases). Germline values: CDR1 SGHRS, CDR2 YFSETQ. The CDR3 loop spans 13 amino acids. V lost 5 bases and J lost 2, with 8 bases in between. The CDR3 protein is CASRPGAYNEQFF. In nucleotides, the CDR3 is TGCGCCAGCAGACCCGGGGCCTACAATGAGCAGTTCTTC.

This clone has more than one count but fewer than ten. The chain recombines TRBV29-1 with TRBJ2-7; 7 nucleotides align to TRBD1. The CDR3 totals 15 residues. In germline, CDR1 is SQVTM, CDR2 ANQGSEA. Trimming removed 1 base from V and 1 base from J; junction bases left unmatched: 7. The CDR3 is CSVEGTPGQSYEQYF. CDR3 nucleotide sequence: TGCAGCGTTGAAGGTACCCCGGGACAGTCCTACGAGCAGTACTTC.

CDR3 amino acids: CASSTHSGPSTGELFF. The CDR3 DNA sequence: TGTGCCAGCAGCACTCACTCCGGGCCCTCCACCGGGGAGCTGTTTTTT. This rearrangement joins TRBV11-2 to TRBJ2-2, with D unresolved. Germline lookup yields CDR1 SGHAT and CDR2 FQNNGV. The CDR3 is made up of 16 amino acids. Trimming took 5 bases from V and 4 from J, leaving 17 bases between them.

The genes are TRBV15 and TRBJ2-1; 7 bases are a match to TRBD1. V shed 0 bases, J shed 3 bases, and the junction held 5 bases outside the gene matches. CDR1 and CDR2 (germline): LNHNV, YYDKDF (reference sequence). CDR3 size: 16 residues. The CDR3 region has the DNA TGTGCCACCAGCAGAGATCTAGACAGGGTCTACAATGAGCAGTTCTTC. Protein product: CATSRDLDRVYNEQFF.

The chain links TRBV4-1 to TRBJ2-7; D unresolved. The V end lost 5 bases, the J end lost 2 bases, and 13 bases lay between the germline ends. This CDR3 region has 14 residues. Germline V gene data show CDR1 as MGHRA and CDR2 as YSYEKL. CDR3 loop: CASSTTLSTYEQYF. The DNA of the CDR3 is TGCGCCAGCAGCACAACCCTTTCGACCTACGAGCAGTACTTC.

The rearrangement uses TRBV29-1 and TRBJ1-5, with D perhaps TRBD1 (5 bases). The V gene lost 5 bases and the J gene lost 2 bases, with 13 bases spanning the gap. Germline CDR1 is SQVTM and CDR2 is ANQGSEA. The CDR3 loop spans 14 amino acids. This chain's CDR3 is CSVSGRVGNQPQHF. The CDR3 DNA sequence: TGCAGCGTTTCCGGCAGGGTTGGCAATCAGCCCCAGCATTTT.

Comment on this clone: A much larger clone lies one base from this, so it may be a read error. The chain couples TRBV7-9 to TRBJ1-5; D unresolved. The V and J ends lost 2 bases and 0 bases respectively, with 5 bases between them. Germline V lookup: CDR1 SEHNR, CDR2 FQNEAQ (reference sequence). This CDR3 region has 14 residues. In DNA form, the CDR3 reads TGTGCCAGCAGCTTATCGGCTAGCAATCAGCCCCAGCATTTT. Its protein product is CASSLSASNQPQHF.

Of note for this clone: Within the sample, other DNA sequences also encode this same CDR3. The V gene is TRBV28, the J gene TRBJ2-5; D gene unclear. The CDR3 loop spans 11 amino acids. V lost 2 bases and J 4 bases, leaving 2 bases between the germline ends. Germline CDR1 reads MDHEN; CDR2 reads SYDVKM. The CDR3 loop is CASSLGETQYF. The CDR3 DNA follows: TGTGCCAGCAGTTTAGGAGAGACCCAGTACTTC.